The present T cell receptor (beta chain) was sequenced within a study of cytomegalovirus exposure and HLA in healthy donors (dated by TCRdb to the late 2010s). At the level of the whole study: According to an earlier analysis of a few hundred of the donors, about 170 million T cells yielded some 120 million unique TCR beta sequences and around 280 Gb of sequence data. The study used immunosequencing to profile the T cell repertoires of approximately 630 subjects and linked those repertoires to cytomegalovirus serostatus. An early release that covered fewer than 750 HLA-typed donors contained approximately 320 gigabases of sequencing data and 85 million to 100 million unique TCR sequences. A later genetic analysis took genome-wide SNP genotypes for about 55% of the 666 donors and used that subset as a discovery cohort. A later analysis re-analyzed previously published TCR beta repertoires from 666 donors and added high-resolution HLA genotyping to study TCR occurrence patterns. The study combined high-throughput TCR immunosequencing, statistical association of individual TCRs with disease status, and machine learning to predict cytomegalovirus infection status. On average, around 240,000 unique TCR beta nucleotide sequences were sequenced per donor among 398 genotyped donors of the cohort, with 15% to 20% of those sequences being non-productive. In addition to the first cohort of approximately 670 subjects, a separate validation cohort of 100 to 150 different subjects was used. An earlier analysis of 587 of the donors used high-throughput TCR beta sequencing to judge whether each TCR beta V gene segment behaved as functional or pseudogenic. Typing coverage varied by locus: 629-630 donors for A, B, C, DRB1 and DQB1; approximately 500 for DQA1; more than 600 for DPA1; roughly 450 for DPB1. HLA typing included class I and class II loci at four-digit resolution. Alongside the repertoire data, information on donor age, sex, ethnicity and CMV serostatus was compiled. A handful of DR-DQ haplotypes were handled as single units for association and clustering because linkage in the cohort was strong. Every repertoire in the discovery cohort had been generated on one and the same sequencing platform. Of the approximately 400 genotyped donors, approximately 80% were placed in the genetic ancestry cluster associated with self-reported Caucasian donors. The later analysis used no new phenotypic data to find candidate immune exposures, relying instead on TCR beta sequences and their occurrence across donors. The study aimed to test whether cataloging public T cell receptors could reveal signatures of past pathogen exposure.

What the research found in general, with its limitations: When HLA alleles, especially DR and DQ, strongly co-occurred, attributing TCR associations to individual alleles was difficult. Specific HLA alleles were associated with 18,000 or so TCR beta sequences at a false discovery rate of 0.05 in a later analysis. In both the original and validation cohorts, the classifier was reported to diagnose cytomegalovirus status with high specificity and sensitivity. The study listed 164 TCR beta chains as associated with cytomegalovirus. A further reported finding was that TCR beta sequences accurately predicted the HLA-A and HLA-B alleles for most subjects in the first cohort. A few of the identified cytomegalovirus-associated TCR beta chains were confirmed in vitro to be specific for cytomegalovirus antigens. In this cohort, only TCR beta chains were sequenced, and detectable features were limited by the absence of alpha or paired-chain data. The 87-base-pair reads could not distinguish some IMGT-functional V segments, including TRBV6-2 and TRBV6-3, so those segments were excluded. A cluster of highly shared sequence variants was judged likely to be a technical artifact of the sequencing pipeline. HLA typing was unavailable for some donors at each locus, so association tests used only the typed subset. In a later analysis, most CMV-associated TCR beta chains were found to appear HLA-restricted, with HLA associations seemingly driven largely by CMV exposure. Sequencing depth was assumed to be roughly uniform across donors in the presence/absence analyses, though that assumption may not hold. Correlated functional status among segregating V segments might reflect linkage disequilibrium, but an unknown experimental factor could not be ruled out. Across donors, most TCR sequences were observed very rarely, whereas some public TCRs were present in many individuals. A later analysis reported that several top co-occurrence clusters appeared linked to parvovirus B19, influenza, CMV and Epstein-Barr virus. Compared with the approximately 670-donor mean, donors in an Asian-associated ancestry cluster had fewer N-insertions in productive TCRs, according to a later genetic analysis. The authors suggested that the approach could potentially be extended to other disease states and immunological phenotypes. Roughly 15 rarely observed V segments, including chromosome 9 orphons, were excluded from the earlier analysis of some 590 of the donors because counts were too low. In an earlier analysis of fewer than 700 of the donors, most TCR beta V segments appeared in productive rearrangements about 87% or about 30% of the time, broadly matching IMGT annotations. In a later analysis, HLA-associated TCR beta chains were found to be more clonally expanded and to have lower generation probabilities than equally common non-associated chains. An association between a missense DCLRE1C variant and V-gene and J-gene trimming of TCR beta chains was found in a later genetic analysis and replicated in an independent cohort. For the cohort, immune exposure information was limited to CMV serostatus. In a later analysis, the rate of TCR association differed among HLA loci, with DRB1 alleles having the most associated TCRs and HLA-C alleles having the fewest.

CDR1 and CDR2 are read off the germline V gene as SGHDT and YYEEEE. V and J are truncated by 2 bases and 0 bases respectively, leaving an intervening sequence of 8 bases. The CDR3 runs 14 amino acids, cysteine and phenylalanine included. Just CDR3 DNA is preserved here, 42 bases in frame from base 1. The cohort consisted of fewer than 700 healthy bone marrow donors. At the time of sampling, every cohort member was nominally healthy, though immune exposures that went unrecorded were likely present. The donor was CMV seronegative and belonged to the group of over 350 seronegative cohort members. A peripheral blood sample was provided by each donor, and peripheral blood mononuclear cells were used for TCR beta sequencing. Genomic DNA was extracted from the blood cell samples with the Qiagen DNeasy Blood Extraction Kit. In the case of this clone: Its target antigen remains unknown. No base-level quality is on record; no much larger clone is a single base apart.

Library preparation used the immunoSEQ multiplex PCR assay. For the multiplex PCR, a mixture combining 60 forward primers for TCR Vbeta segments and 13 reverse primers for TCR Jbeta segments was used. The CDR3 region of rearranged TCR beta genes was amplified from genomic DNA with a multiplex PCR assay. On the Illumina HiSeq System, the amplified TCR beta libraries were sequenced as 87-base-pair reads. Processing in the source paper ran as follows. In a later analysis, tens of millions of unique TCR beta chains were counted across the 666 repertoires, and roughly 11 million of these chains were shared by at least two donors. A nearest-neighbor algorithm error-corrected the raw reads and collapsed the reads into unique sequences, merging closely related sequences to remove PCR and sequencing errors. CDR3 sequences were aligned to IMGT reference sequences to assign V, D and J gene segments. For a sequence to be retained, a match of at least six nucleotides to both a V gene segment and a J gene segment was required. Rearrangements were called productive when the CDR3 lacked stop codons and stayed in frame with V and J; all others were non-productive. CDR3 was defined by IMGT convention, running from the second conserved V-encoded cysteine to the conserved J-encoded phenylalanine. In an earlier analysis of more than 550 of the donors, sequences lacking an unambiguous match to a single V gene segment were excluded. In an earlier analysis of a few hundred of the donors, a V segment was called functional when productive rearrangements were above 56.7%, and segregating when the standard deviation between donors exceeded 5%. A statistical classification framework was built for diagnosing cytomegalovirus status from the catalog of TCR beta chain sequences. In a later analysis, TCR nucleotide sequences were compared against IMGT/GENE-DB human TR gene sequences so that V and J genes could be assigned. Using the TCRdist pipeline, a later analysis assigned CDR3 sequences along with most-parsimonious VDJ recombination scenarios. In a later analysis, every TCR beta chain was defined by the combination of its CDR3 amino acid sequence and its V-gene family, and reads without a unique V-gene family were dropped. To address suspected cross-contamination and a sequencing artifact, a later analysis removed approximately 590 highly shared, low-generation-probability nucleotide sequences. For each public chain, a later analysis derived a clonal expansion index from normalized ranks of inferred template counts within each repertoire. A later analysis computed generation probabilities with a VDJ recombination model fitted to out-of-frame rearrangements, and checked the results against IGoR. In a later analysis, hypergeometric tests were used to score TCR-TCR, TCR-HLA and TCR-CMV co-occurrence, with a repertoire-size bias correction applied to TCR pairs. In a later analysis, false discovery rates were estimated by permuting HLA or CMV assignments 20 times. In a later analysis, co-occurring TCRs were grouped using DBSCAN, with TCRdist sequence similarity added in when clustering inside HLA-allele-positive subsets. Repertoires with fewer than 30,000 or more than 120,000 public chains, plus five repertoires with anomalous nucleotide sharing, were excluded from co-occurrence clustering. The immuneACCESS repertoire file appears here via TCRdb, limited to in-frame rearrangements. These files lack a portion of the clones; in checked studies, under half of the deficit traces to unresolved V genes, and the cause of the others is not known. V, J and clone size are taken as reported in that table, and D and trimming were inferred from the DNA itself. Present in this sample are more than 200,000 clones, about 74% of which were seen just once. Together, the top ten hold 15% to 18% of the sample.

The sequenced sample was PBMCs. The V and J segments used are TRBV5-6 and TRBJ1-2, and the D gene may be TRBD1, 5 bases matching. The clonotype was recovered from a middle-aged man in good health and CMV-seronegative. In nucleotide form, the sequence is TGTGCCAGCAGCTTCGCAGGGACTAACTATGGCTACACCTTC. It translates as CASSFAGTNYGYTF.